The T cell receptor (beta chain) under discussion was sequenced for a study of human T cells and chemical hapten exposure. Regarding the study as a whole: Alopecia in the donors means their immune response may deviate from healthy people's.

One entry per CDR3 protein, called by TCRdb with MiXCR from the RACE reads. This sample has under 450,000 distinct CDR3 sequences, with more than 4.5% found just once. Turning to this clonotype: Its target is not known.

Indicated time point: patch test 1, 2 weeks after DPC sensitization. The treatment here: therapeutic diphenylcyclopropenone sensitization with weekly scalp DPC. Phlebotomy was performed prior to application of every patch test. Germline CDR1 reads DFQATT; CDR2 reads SNEGSKA (reference sequence). V lost 1 base and J 6 bases, leaving 8 bases between the germline ends. CDR3 length: 12 amino acids. The source material was whole blood, sampled in connection with sensitization to the hapten diphenylcyclopropenone (DPC). The receptor was derived from a woman aged 50 to 60 with alopecia areata. Some clones in this sample may be carry-over from other donors' samples. J is TRBJ2-3 and V is TRBV20-1; D gene uncertain. The CDR3 DNA follows: TGCAGTGCTAGAGTGTCGCGGGATACGCAGTATTTT. It specifies CSARVSRDTQYF.